Listed below are T cell receptor delta chains from one sample, sequenced in a study of Vδ1+ human thymocytes. TCRdb repeated clone calling on the multiplex PCR reads with CATT. Of about 75,000 delta-chain clones detected, approximately 34% appear once; the ten largest clones hold approximately 0.25%. Specimen: Vdelta1+ gamma-delta thymocytes from the thymus. Receptor source: a boy under three years old who had congenital heart surgery. Both conserved end residues are part of each CDR3. The D gene is left open where the match is weak. Not all rows give a size; the values are once, few, many and, for expanded clones, a class.

len,abundance,j_gene,v_gene,d_gene,CDR3nt,CDR3aa
18,few,TRDJ1,TRDV1,TRDD3,TGTGCTCTCCTTAGGGGCCTGGGGATACAACCGTACACCGATAAACTCATCTTT,CALLRGLGIQPYTDKLIF
20,NA,TRDJ1,TRDV2,TRDD3,TGTGCCTGTGGGGGATTCTCTGGGGGATACGGGGTCGGGTACACCGATAAACTCATCTTT,CACGGFSGGYGVGYTDKLIF
26,NA,TRDJ1,TRDV1,NA,TGTGCTCTTGGGGAAAAAGGCATCTTGTCCGTACTTCCCAGTACTGTGGGGTGGCTATACACCGATAAACTCATCTTT,CALGEKGILSVLPSTVGWLYTDKLIF
16,NA,TRDJ1,TRDV1,NA,TGTGCTCTTGGGGAAATACCGGGGGCCCCCACCGATAAACTCATCTTT,CALGEIPGAPTDKLIF
23,NA,TRDJ1,TRDV1,TRDD2,TGTGCTCTTGGGGACCGACACCCAAAATGGCCTTCCTACCCTGGGCGAGACACCGATAAACTCATCTTT,CALGDRHPKWPSYPGRDTDKLIF
15,few,TRDJ1,TRDV1,NA,TGTGCTCTTGGGGAACTTCCCCTGTACACCGATAAACTCATCTTT,CALGELPLYTDKLIF
18,NA,TRDJ1,TRDV1,TRDD3,TGTGCTCTTGGGGAACTGGACGGGGGATACCAATACACCGATAAACTCATCTTT,CALGELDGGYQYTDKLIF
15,NA,TRDJ2,TRDV1,TRDD3,TGTGCTCTTGGGGAAAACTGGGGGATAAAAGCACAACTCTTCTTT,CALGENWGIKAQLFF
22,few,TRDJ1,TRDV1,TRDD3,TGTGCTCTTGGGGAACTGGCATTCAAGGGGCTGGGGGAGCATCGGTACACCGATAAACTCATCTTT,CALGELAFKGLGEHRYTDKLIF
20,NA,TRDJ1,TRDV1,TRDD3,TGTGCTCTTGGGGAACGCTACGTAGGTGGGGGACGACATTACACCGATAAACTCATCTTT,CALGERYVGGGRHYTDKLIF
22,NA,TRDJ1,TRDV1,TRDD3,TGTGCTCTTGGGGAACCACGGAACCATCTGGGGGATCCTCCCTCGTACACCGATAAACTCATCTTT,CALGEPRNHLGDPPSYTDKLIF
18,few,TRDJ1,TRDV1,TRDD3,TGTGCTCTTGGGGAACGGCAGGACTGGGGGGGCCTCACCGATAAACTCATCTTT,CALGERQDWGGLTDKLIF
17,NA,TRDJ1,TRDV1,NA,TGTGCTCTTGGGGAGATCTCCTTCCCCGAGTACACCGATAAACTCATCTTT,CALGEISFPEYTDKLIF
20,NA,TRDJ1,TRDV1,NA,TGTGCTCTTGGGGAACTACAGGACGGCGGTGGTGCAAGTGGTGTCGATAAACTCATCTTT,CALGELQDGGGASGVDKLIF
22,NA,TRDJ1,TRDV1,TRDD3,TGTGCTCTTGGGGAACTAGCTCCTACGATTACTGGGGGATACCCCTACACCGATAAACTCATCTTT,CALGELAPTITGGYPYTDKLIF
26,NA,TRDJ1,TRDV1,TRDD3,TGTGCTCTTGGGGAACGGGCGGCTCCCGGCATCCTGGCCGTACTGGGGGAGCCTGACAACACCGATAAACTCATCTTT,CALGERAAPGILAVLGEPDNTDKLIF
21,NA,TRDJ1,TRDV1,NA,TGTGCTCTTGGGGAACTTCTTCCTCTCCGAATCGGCCATACTGGCACCGATAAACTCATCTTT,CALGELLPLRIGHTGTDKLIF
16,NA,TRDJ2,TRDV1,NA,TGTGCTCTTGGGGGGTACGCGAGGGGTAGGACAGCACAACTCTTCTTT,CALGGYARGRTAQLFF
19,NA,TRDJ1,TRDV1,NA,TGTGCTCTTGGGGAGGCCGAGATTCCTGCCGAGGTACTCCACACAAAACTCATCTTT,CALGEAEIPAEVLHTKLIF
15,NA,TRDJ1,TRDV2,TRDD3,TGTGCTTTTTCCTGGGGGATACGCGAGACCGATAACCTCATCTTT,CAFSWGIRETDNLIF
16,NA,TRDJ1,TRDV1,NA,TGTGCTCTTGGGGAACTTCTAACCTGGGGATTCGATAAACTCATCTTT,CALGELLTWGFDKLIF
15,many,TRDJ1,TRDV2,TRDD3,TGTGCCTGTGACACCGGCTGGGGGATACGCGGGAAACTCATCTTT,CACDTGWGIRGKLIF
16,NA,TRDJ1,TRDV1,NA,TGTGCTCTTGGGGAACGCACTTTCCCGCGCACCGATAAACTCATCTTT,CALGERTFPRTDKLIF
15,NA,TRDJ1,TRDV1,NA,TGTGCTCTTGGGGAAGGGGTGGGAGGAAGCGATAAACTCATCTTT,CALGEGVGGSDKLIF
19,NA,TRDJ1,TRDV1,NA,TGTGCTCTTGGGGCCTATAGCATAGGATACTCCCTGTACACCGATAAACTCATCTTT,CALGAYSIGYSLYTDKLIF
18,once,TRDJ1,TRDV1,TRDD3,TGTGCTCTTGGGGAACTAGTGATGGGGGATACGAGGACCGATAAACTCATCTTT,CALGELVMGDTRTDKLIF
21,few,TRDJ1,TRDV1,TRDD3,TGTGCTCTTGGGGAACTTGCCTACGCAAGGGGGGGATACGGAAACACCGATAAACTCATCTTT,CALGELAYARGGYGNTDKLIF
23,NA,TRDJ1,TRDV1,TRDD3,TGTGCTCTTGGGGAACCTAGCTGTTCTACCATACTGGGGATCCAGAGGCACACCGATAAACTCATCTTT,CALGEPSCSTILGIQRHTDKLIF
16,few,TRDJ1,TRDV2,TRDD3,TGTGCCTGTGATATATTCTGGGGGATACTGCGTGTTAAACTCATCTTT,CACDIFWGILRVKLIF
21,NA,TRDJ1,TRDV1,NA,TGTGCTCTTGGGAGTGGCCTTCCTAAAACTGGGGGCCCTCGGTACACCGATAAACTCATCTTT,CALGSGLPKTGGPRYTDKLIF
20,NA,TRDJ1,TRDV2,NA,TGTGCCTGTGCCCCCACCCAGTCCGCCTCCATGAGATACACTACCGATAAACTCATCTTT,CACAPTQSASMRYTTDKLIF
21,NA,TRDJ1,TRDV1,TRDD3,TGTGCTCTTGGGGAATGGGCCTTATTATCCCTACTGGGGGGCGACACCGATAAACTCATCTTT,CALGEWALLSLLGGDTDKLIF
22,NA,TRDJ1,TRDV1,TRDD3,TGTGCTCTTGGGGCTCGAATATGCCCTGCACTTACTGGGGACCTCGGGAGGGATAAACTCATCTTT,CALGARICPALTGDLGRDKLIF
22,NA,TRDJ1,TRDV1,TRDD3,TGTGCTCTTGGGGAACTCAGCCCTTGTACTGGGGGATACGTCGGGGGCACCGATAAACTCATCTTT,CALGELSPCTGGYVGGTDKLIF
17,few,TRDJ1,TRDV1,TRDD3,TGTGCTCTTGGGGAACTATGGGGTTACTGGGGGAAAACTAAACTCATCTTT,CALGELWGYWGKTKLIF
19,few,TRDJ1,TRDV1,TRDD3,TGTGCTCTTGGGGAAAAATGGGGGGATAGATCGAGGTACACCGATAAACTCATCTTT,CALGEKWGDRSRYTDKLIF
17,NA,TRDJ1,TRDV2,TRDD3,TGTGCCAGTGACACCGATGTACTGGGGGATACGCCCGATAAACTCATCTTT,CASDTDVLGDTPDKLIF
15,NA,TRDJ1,TRDV1,NA,TGTGCTCTTGGGGAACTAGGGCCCCTTCCCGATAAACTCATCTTT,CALGELGPLPDKLIF
19,few,TRDJ1,TRDV1,NA,TGTGCTCTTGGGCCCCTGGAGGGCCCTACAGGGGGGTCCACCGATAAACTCATCTTT,CALGPLEGPTGGSTDKLIF
16,NA,TRDJ1,TRDV1,TRDD3,TGTGCTCTTGGAACGGGATATCCGGGAGGATACGCCAAACTCATCTTT,CALGTGYPGGYAKLIF
19,NA,TRDJ2,TRDV1,TRDD3,TGTGCTCTTGGGGATCCTTCTGACGGACGGGGGATACAGGCCGCCCAACTCTTCTTT,CALGDPSDGRGIQAAQLFF
21,NA,TRDJ2,TRDV1,TRDD3,TGTGCTCTTGGGGCCGATCAAGGTACTGGGGGATCGGGGGCTTTGACAGCACAACTCTTCTTT,CALGADQGTGGSGALTAQLFF
20,NA,TRDJ1,TRDV1,TRDD3,TGTGCTCTTGGGGACGACTGTCTTTTTCGGGGGGGATACGATATGAGGGAACTCATCTTT,CALGDDCLFRGGYDMRELIF
19,few,TRDJ1,TRDV1,TRDD3,TGTGCTCTTGGGGAACGTTCTGGGGGATACGCTCCATACACCGATAAACTCATCTTT,CALGERSGGYAPYTDKLIF
21,few,TRDJ1,TRDV1,TRDD3,TGTGCTCCTGGGGGGTCCCCCCGGTCTGGGGGATACGCGAGTTGGACCGATAAACTCATCTTT,CAPGGSPRSGGYASWTDKLIF